This TCR beta chain was identified during a study of cytomegalovirus exposure and HLA in healthy donors. Study-wide findings and caveats: In a later analysis, an Asian-associated ancestry cluster reportedly showed fewer N-insertions than the approximately 670-donor mean. Investigators reported 150 to 200 TCR beta chains as tied to cytomegalovirus.

Both 60 Vbeta primers and 13 Jbeta primers went into the PCR. Sequencing was performed with immunoSEQ multiplex PCR; in TCRdb, only in-frame clones are kept and a portion is missing. The sample includes around 160,000 clones, 70% to 85% of them seen just once. In regard to this clone: The antigen is undetermined.

V shed 5 bases and J 3 bases; nucleotides not matched to a gene: 3. CDR1 is SGHAT and CDR2 is FQNNGV in the germline V gene. CDR3 length equals 13 residues. The sequenced sample was PBMCs. The gene calls are TRBV11-2 and TRBJ1-1; 7 positions match TRBD1. This receptor was identified in a male donor in good health and CMV-seronegative. Here the CDR3 DNA reads TGTGCCAGCAGCCGACAGGGTTACACTGAAGCTTTCTTT. Translation gives CASSRQGYTEAFF.